Listed here are 14 T cell receptor beta chains from one sample, sequenced in a study of lymphopenia after photon versus proton radiotherapy. Assay used: immunoSEQ multiplex PCR; TCRdb lists only in-frame clones, some missing. Of roughly 29,000 clones listed, about 87% were seen once; the top ten hold 50%. Sequences were derived from peripheral blood, sampled from a patient treated with proton-based radiotherapy. The receptors were gathered from a woman in her fifties or sixties with cholangiocarcinoma. Some clones in this sample may be carry-over from other donors' samples.

The V call is TRBV6-6, the J call TRBJ2-3, with D perhaps matching TRBD1 (5 bases). The germline V gene encodes CDR1 MNHNY and CDR2 SVGAGI (reference sequence). V was cut by 2 bases and J by 3 bases, with 9 bases left in between. The CDR3 sequence is 14 residues long. Written as DNA, the CDR3 is TGTGCCAGCAGTTACGACAGATTAACAGATACGCAGTATTTT. Its translation: CASSYDRLTDTQYF.

The V call is TRBV18, the J call TRBJ2-3; D call uncertain. Germline CDR1 and CDR2: KGHSH and LQKENI. The ends were cut back, 2 bases at V and 1 base at J, with 7 bases in the middle. The CDR3 runs 14 residues. For the CDR3, the DNA is TGTGCCAGCTCACCAAGTAAGGGCACAGATACGCAGTATTTT. It codes for CASSPSKGTDTQYF. Supplemented by reference TRBV18 and TRBJ2-3, the full variable domain reads NAGVMQNPRHLVRRRGQEARLRCSPMKGHSHVYWYRQLPEEGLKFMVYLQKENIIDESGMPKERFSAEFPKEGPSILRIQQVVRGDSAAYFCASSPSKGTDTQYFGPGTRLTVL.

The chain combines TRBV19 with TRBJ2-1, with 7 nucleotides matching TRBD1. In germline, CDR1 is LNHDA, CDR2 SQIVND (reference sequence). The junction had 13 bases not matched to a gene; V was cut back by 7 bases and J by 1 base. The CDR3 runs to 17 residues. The CDR3 loop is CASKENPRGLSYNEQFF. CDR3 DNA sequence: TGTGCCAGTAAGGAGAACCCGAGGGGGCTTTCCTACAATGAGCAGTTCTTC.

J is TRBJ1-1 and V is TRBV10-1; no clear D. V lost 0 bases and J lost 1, with 6 bases in between. This CDR3 has 14 amino acids. Germline lookup yields CDR1 WNHNN and CDR2 SYGVQD (reference sequence). CDR3 coding DNA: TGCGCCAGCAGTGAGTCGCGGGGGAACACTGAAGCTTTCTTT. Protein: CASSESRGNTEAFF.

V usage is TRBV7-2 and J usage is TRBJ2-7; 10 bases map to TRBD2. Germline loops: CDR1 SGHTA, CDR2 FQGNSA. The CDR3 spans 15 residues. After removal of 2 bases from V and 2 bases from J, the junction contained 3 bases not matched to a gene. CDR3 nucleotides: TGTGCCAGCAGCTTAAGGACTAGCGGCCCCTACGAGCAGTACTTC. This codes for CASSLRTSGPYEQYF. The full variable domain, rest sourced from reference TRBV7-2 and TRBJ2-7, is GAGVSQSPSNKVTEKGKDVELRCDPISGHTALYWYRQSLGQGLEFLIYFQGNSAPDKSGLPSDRFSAERTGGSVSTLTIQRTQQEDSAVYLCASSLRTSGPYEQYFGPGTRLTVT.

J is TRBJ2-3 and V is TRBV5-1; 13 bases map to TRBD2. Per the germline V gene, CDR1 is SGHRS and CDR2 is YFSETQ. The V gene end was trimmed by 3 bases and the J gene end by 5 bases; junction bases not matched to a gene: 3. There are 15 residues in the CDR3. As DNA, the CDR3 is TGCGCCAGCAGCTCGGGGACTAGCGGGGTAGATACGCAGTATTTT. Amino acid sequence: CASSSGTSGVDTQYF.

Judged by abundance, this clone is medium-sized. The CDR3 spells CASSSSDRTYGYTF. DNA for the CDR3: TGCGCCAGCAGCTCCTCGGACAGGACCTATGGCTACACCTTC. The rearrangement links TRBV4-3 to TRBJ1-2; 7 bases line up with TRBD1. In germline, CDR1 is LGHNA, CDR2 YSLEER. The CDR3 has 14 amino acids. Trimming removed 5 bases from V and 4 bases from J; junction bases left unmatched: 7.

The chain is built from TRBV9 and TRBJ2-7, with D maybe TRBD1 (5 bases). Looked up from germline, CDR1 is SGDLS and CDR2 is YYNGEE. The CDR3 runs 14 residues. Trimming left V 0 bases short and J 5 bases short, with 12 bases between. The CDR3: CASSVGTRAHEQYF. The CDR3 DNA reads as TGTGCCAGCAGCGTAGGGACAAGGGCCCACGAGCAGTACTTC.

The chain is built from TRBV5-1 and TRBJ2-1; TRBD1 agrees at 9 bases. The CDR3 length is 15 residues. J was trimmed by 4 bases and V by 4 bases; bases with no gene match: 6. Germline lookup yields CDR1 SGHRS and CDR2 YFSETQ. In nucleotides, the CDR3 is TGCGCCAGCAGCCTGATGGGACAGGGATACAATGAGCAGTTCTTC. Its protein product is CASSLMGQGYNEQFF. The variable domain in full, with the rest retrieved from reference TRBV5-1 and TRBJ2-1, is KAGVTQTPRYLIKTRGQQVTLSCSPISGHRSVSWYQQTPGQGLQFLFEYFSETQRNKGNFPGRFSGRQFSNSRSEMNVSTLELGDSALYLCASSLMGQGYNEQFFGPGTRLTVL.

This rearrangement joins TRBV6-1 to TRBJ1-2; perhaps TRBD1 as D (6 bases). Germline CDR1 and CDR2: MNHNS and SASEGT. The V end lost 4 bases, the J end lost 8 bases, and 14 bases lay between the germline ends. This CDR3 contains 13 residues. CDR3 sequence (DNA): TGTGCCAGCAGTGCAGGGGCCGGGGTCGGCTACACCTTC. It specifies CASSAGAGVGYTF.

This clone was seen only a few times. V usage is TRBV7-9 and J usage is TRBJ1-2, with 11 bases matching TRBD1. Germline V gene data show CDR1 as SEHNR and CDR2 as FQNEAQ (reference sequence). The length of the CDR3 is 16 residues. V lost 5 bases and J lost 3; bases outside the gene matches: 8. CDR3 nucleotides: TGTGCCAGCAGCGGACTGGACAGGGGGCGCGACTATGGCTACACCTTC. This translates into CASSGLDRGRDYGYTF.

The chain employs TRBV7-2 and TRBJ2-1, with 9 nucleotides matching TRBD2. The V segment lost 5 bases and the J segment 7 bases; nucleotides outside the gene matches: 9. This CDR3 comprises 15 residues. Per germline, CDR1 SGHTA and CDR2 FQGNSA. CDR3 DNA: TGTGCCAGCAGCCTGAAAGCGGGAGGAGGTAATGAGCAGTTCTTC. It translates to CASSLKAGGGNEQFF.

A few counts support this clone. This rearrangement joins TRBV10-1 to TRBJ1-1, with D hard to call. The CDR3 is 14 amino acids. V was pared by 3 bases and J by 4 bases, with 12 bases between. The germline V gene has CDR1 WNHNN and CDR2 SYGVQD (reference sequence). CDR3 in amino acids: CASSDRVRGTEAFF. CDR3 DNA sequence: TGCGCCAGCAGTGACCGGGTTCGGGGCACTGAAGCTTTCTTT.

The J gene is TRBJ2-4, the V gene TRBV2; D is uncertain. This CDR3 region has 16 residues. Germline CDR1 is SNHLY and CDR2 is FYNNEI. Trimming left V 1 base short and J 0 bases short, with 10 bases between. This CDR3 is CASSEGLGKAKNIQYF. In DNA, the CDR3 is TGTGCCAGCAGTGAAGGGCTGGGAAAAGCCAAAAACATTCAGTACTTC.